This T cell receptor (beta chain) was recorded in a study of beta chain features in type 1 diabetes. Regarding this clone: The antigen is not known.

Germline V gene data show CDR1 as ENHRY and CDR2 as SYGVKD. The CDR3 covers 14 residues. Deletions cut 6 bases from V and 0 bases from J, with 12 bases between. The investigators reverse transcribed all of the isolated RNA, so they sequenced expressed TCRB transcripts. The table came from immunoSEQ multiplex PCR; TCRdb's copy has only in-frame clones and leaves some out. The sample consists of 300,000 to 400,000 clones, approximately 9.9% of them appearing once. Study results and caveats: When Type 1 diabetes patients were examined, their TCRB CDR3s proved moderately but significantly shorter in all four CD4+ subsets. VDJ junctions in type 1 diabetes patients carried more deletions and fewer insertions.

Over 95% purity was reached by all sorted populations. The clonotype originates from a woman between 25 and 40 years old in good health. The specimen was naive CD4+ T cells from blood. The chain has TRBV10-3 and TRBJ2-7, with a weak D call TRBD1 (6 bases). This CDR3 is CAIRTGSSSYEQYF. The CDR3 nucleotides are TGTGCCATCAGGACAGGCAGCAGCTCCTACGAGCAGTACTTC.